These T cell receptor beta chains were read from a single sample in a study of CD8 T cells in Susac syndrome. MiXCR, run by TCRdb on the immunoSEQ multiplex PCR reads, gives a single entry per CDR3 protein. The sample consists of 130,000 to 150,000 distinct CDR3 sequences, over 85% of them appearing once. Sequencing input: CD8+ T cells from PBMCs. These receptors were obtained from a human donor in good health. The CDR3 runs from the conserved cysteine through the conserved F or W. The order of the fields is V gene, D gene, clone size, J gene, CDR3 protein, CDR3 DNA. A D gene is named only where the DNA matches it firmly. The size of a clone is reported for some rows only, either as once, few or many, or as a class for expanded clones.

v_call: TRBV13; d_call: TRBD2; clone_size: -; j_call: TRBJ2-7; cdr3_aa: CASSPASGSHYEQYF; cdr3_nt: TGTGCCAGCAGCCCCGCTAGCGGGAGTCACTACGAGCAGTACTTC
v_call: TRBV20-1; d_call: TRBD2; clone_size: -; j_call: TRBJ2-1; cdr3_aa: CSARDKLAGGNEQFF; cdr3_nt: TGCAGTGCTAGAGATAAACTAGCGGGAGGCAATGAGCAGTTCTTC
v_call: TRBV10-2; d_call: -; clone_size: -; j_call: TRBJ2-2; cdr3_aa: CASSEGLRAGELFF; cdr3_nt: TGCGCCAGCAGTGAGGGCCTACGGGCCGGGGAGCTGTTTTTT
v_call: TRBV27; d_call: -; clone_size: -; j_call: TRBJ2-7; cdr3_aa: CAIRDGLEQYF; cdr3_nt: TGTGCCATCAGGGACGGTCTCGAGCAGTACTTC
v_call: TRBV7-9; d_call: -; clone_size: -; j_call: TRBJ2-7; cdr3_aa: CASSFYGGYEQYF; cdr3_nt: TGTGCCAGCAGCTTTTACGGAGGCTACGAGCAGTACTTC
v_call: TRBV30; d_call: -; clone_size: -; j_call: TRBJ2-4; cdr3_aa: CAWTGLAKNIQYF; cdr3_nt: TGTGCCTGGACAGGGCTAGCCAAAAACATTCAGTACTTC
v_call: TRBV4-3; d_call: TRBD2; clone_size: once; j_call: TRBJ2-3; cdr3_aa: CAILTSGDGDTQYF; cdr3_nt: TGCGCCATCCTGACTAGCGGGGACGGAGATACGCAGTATTTT
v_call: TRBV30; d_call: TRBD2; clone_size: -; j_call: TRBJ2-1; cdr3_aa: CAWTSGRRNEQFF; cdr3_nt: TGTGCCTGGACTAGCGGGAGGCGCAATGAGCAGTTCTTC
v_call: TRBV9; d_call: -; clone_size: -; j_call: TRBJ1-2; cdr3_aa: CASTEGGANYGYTF; cdr3_nt: TGTGCCAGTACTGAGGGGGGCGCTAACTATGGCTACACCTTC
v_call: TRBV9; d_call: -; clone_size: -; j_call: TRBJ1-2; cdr3_aa: CASNRQEGYTF; cdr3_nt: TGTGCCAGCAACCGGCAGGAAGGCTACACCTTC
v_call: TRBV20-1; d_call: -; clone_size: -; j_call: TRBJ2-1; cdr3_aa: CSARGVRRDGVQQFF; cdr3_nt: TGCAGTGCTAGAGGGGTCAGGCGGGATGGAGTTCAGCAGTTCTTC
v_call: TRBV7-9; d_call: -; clone_size: -; j_call: TRBJ1-5; cdr3_aa: CASTYSNQPQHF; cdr3_nt: TGTGCCAGCACTTACAGTAATCAGCCCCAGCATTTT
v_call: TRBV27; d_call: -; clone_size: -; j_call: TRBJ2-7; cdr3_aa: CASSTDDYEQYF; cdr3_nt: TGTGCCAGCAGTACGGACGACTACGAGCAGTACTTC
v_call: TRBV27; d_call: -; clone_size: once; j_call: TRBJ2-7; cdr3_aa: CASSAGNLNREQYF; cdr3_nt: TGTGCCAGCAGTGCAGGGAATCTCAATAGGGAGCAGTACTTC
v_call: TRBV5-4; d_call: TRBD1; clone_size: -; j_call: TRBJ2-2; cdr3_aa: CASSLPTGAAGELFF; cdr3_nt: TGTGCCAGCAGCCTACCTACAGGGGCCGCCGGGGAGCTGTTTTTT
v_call: TRBV24-1; d_call: -; clone_size: -; j_call: TRBJ2-2; cdr3_aa: CATSEVNTGELFF; cdr3_nt: TGTGCCACCAGTGAAGTTAACACCGGGGAGCTGTTTTTT
v_call: TRBV20-1; d_call: -; clone_size: -; j_call: TRBJ2-7; cdr3_aa: CSARPTPGRLYEQYF; cdr3_nt: TGCAGTGCTAGACCCACTCCGGGACGGCTATACGAGCAGTACTTC
v_call: TRBV29-1; d_call: TRBD2; clone_size: -; j_call: TRBJ2-5; cdr3_aa: CSVAQGGVETQYF; cdr3_nt: TGCAGCGTTGCCCAGGGAGGGGTCGAGACCCAGTACTTC
v_call: TRBV27; d_call: -; clone_size: -; j_call: TRBJ1-1; cdr3_aa: CASSSDTEAFF; cdr3_nt: TGTGCCAGCAGTTCGGACACTGAAGCTTTCTTT
v_call: TRBV4-1; d_call: -; clone_size: -; j_call: TRBJ2-3; cdr3_aa: CASSHDTDTQYF; cdr3_nt: TGCGCCAGCAGCCACGATACAGATACGCAGTATTTT
v_call: TRBV2; d_call: -; clone_size: -; j_call: TRBJ2-4; cdr3_aa: CASSEPPSSLQYF; cdr3_nt: TGTGCCAGCAGTGAACCTCCTAGCTCGCTTCAGTACTTC
v_call: TRBV5-1; d_call: -; clone_size: -; j_call: TRBJ2-5; cdr3_aa: CASSWPETATTGIQETQYF; cdr3_nt: TGCGCCAGCAGCTGGCCCGAGACTGCGACAACTGGAATACAAGAGACCCAGTACTTC
v_call: TRBV28; d_call: -; clone_size: -; j_call: TRBJ1-5; cdr3_aa: CASSRGAGGQPQHF; cdr3_nt: TGTGCCAGCAGCCGCGGAGCCGGGGGTCAGCCCCAGCATTTT
v_call: TRBV7-9; d_call: TRBD2; clone_size: few; j_call: TRBJ2-3; cdr3_aa: CASSSSGSSTDTQYF; cdr3_nt: TGTGCCAGCAGCTCTAGCGGGAGCAGCACAGATACGCAGTATTTT
v_call: TRBV4-3; d_call: TRBD1; clone_size: -; j_call: TRBJ2-7; cdr3_aa: CASSQGTGVSYEQYF; cdr3_nt: TGCGCCAGCAGCCAGGGGACAGGGGTTTCCTACGAGCAGTACTTC
v_call: TRBV27; d_call: TRBD2; clone_size: once; j_call: TRBJ2-7; cdr3_aa: CASSLIAGGHYEQYF; cdr3_nt: TGTGCCAGCAGTTTAATAGCGGGAGGCCACTACGAGCAGTACTTC
v_call: TRBV28; d_call: -; clone_size: -; j_call: TRBJ1-1; cdr3_aa: CASSPPGFETEAFF; cdr3_nt: TGTGCCAGCAGCCCCCCAGGGTTTGAGACTGAAGCTTTCTTT
v_call: TRBV30; d_call: -; clone_size: -; j_call: TRBJ2-1; cdr3_aa: CAWSVVGSGNEQFF; cdr3_nt: TGTGCCTGGAGTGTAGTGGGGTCTGGTAATGAGCAGTTCTTC
v_call: TRBV9; d_call: -; clone_size: -; j_call: TRBJ1-3; cdr3_aa: CASSDSQTGLIYF; cdr3_nt: TGTGCCAGCAGCGACTCCCAGACGGGGTTAATATATTTT
v_call: TRBV4-3; d_call: -; clone_size: -; j_call: TRBJ2-1; cdr3_aa: CASSQDIRAWGDEQFF; cdr3_nt: TGCGCCAGCAGCCAAGATATACGCGCGTGGGGAGATGAGCAGTTCTTC
v_call: TRBV7-6; d_call: TRBD2; clone_size: -; j_call: TRBJ2-7; cdr3_aa: CASSLLISGGLGEQYF; cdr3_nt: TGTGCCAGCAGCTTATTGATCAGCGGGGGGTTGGGGGAGCAGTACTTC
v_call: TRBV27; d_call: TRBD2; clone_size: -; j_call: TRBJ2-5; cdr3_aa: CASSPSSGRAVETQYF; cdr3_nt: TGTGCCAGCAGCCCTTCTAGCGGGAGGGCCGTTGAGACCCAGTACTTC
v_call: TRBV13; d_call: TRBD2; clone_size: -; j_call: TRBJ2-1; cdr3_aa: CASSPRDSGSYNEQFF; cdr3_nt: TGTGCCAGCAGCCCGCGGGATAGCGGGAGCTACAATGAGCAGTTCTTC
v_call: TRBV27; d_call: TRBD2; clone_size: -; j_call: TRBJ2-5; cdr3_aa: CASSLSPAGVETQYF; cdr3_nt: TGTGCCAGCAGTTTATCTCCGGCGGGGGTCGAGACCCAGTACTTC
v_call: TRBV29-1; d_call: TRBD2; clone_size: -; j_call: TRBJ2-1; cdr3_aa: CSVGLAGNNEQFF; cdr3_nt: TGCAGCGTTGGCCTAGCGGGGAACAATGAGCAGTTCTTC
v_call: TRBV29-1; d_call: -; clone_size: few; j_call: TRBJ2-2; cdr3_aa: CSVEAGELFF; cdr3_nt: TGCAGCGTTGAGGCCGGGGAGCTGTTTTTT
v_call: TRBV4-3; d_call: -; clone_size: -; j_call: TRBJ1-3; cdr3_aa: CASSPSGGLRGNTIYF; cdr3_nt: TGCGCCAGCAGCCCCTCGGGGGGGCTAAGGGGAAACACCATATATTTT
v_call: TRBV3-1; d_call: -; clone_size: -; j_call: TRBJ2-7; cdr3_aa: CASSQEGQFGLGEQYF; cdr3_nt: TGTGCCAGCAGCCAAGAGGGTCAGTTCGGACTGGGCGAGCAGTACTTC
v_call: TRBV3-1; d_call: -; clone_size: -; j_call: TRBJ1-2; cdr3_aa: CASSQGGDVYGYTF; cdr3_nt: TGTGCCAGCAGCCAAGGCGGGGACGTATATGGCTACACCTTC
v_call: TRBV2; d_call: TRBD2; clone_size: -; j_call: TRBJ2-5; cdr3_aa: CASSDVTSSETQYF; cdr3_nt: TGTGCCAGCAGTGATGTGACTAGCTCAGAGACCCAGTACTTC
v_call: TRBV29-1; d_call: -; clone_size: -; j_call: TRBJ2-3; cdr3_aa: CSVETGSVTDTQYF; cdr3_nt: TGCAGCGTTGAAACCGGGTCCGTGACAGATACGCAGTATTTT
v_call: TRBV30; d_call: TRBD2; clone_size: -; j_call: TRBJ2-3; cdr3_aa: CAWVSGRALDTQYF; cdr3_nt: TGTGCCTGGGTAAGCGGGAGGGCGTTGGATACGCAGTATTTT
v_call: TRBV14; d_call: TRBD2; clone_size: -; j_call: TRBJ2-7; cdr3_aa: CASSLGGVNSYEQYF; cdr3_nt: TGTGCCAGCAGCCTTGGGGGGGTCAACTCCTACGAGCAGTACTTC
v_call: TRBV28; d_call: -; clone_size: -; j_call: TRBJ2-7; cdr3_aa: CASSLSGANEQYF; cdr3_nt: TGTGCCAGCAGTTTATCGGGGGCCAACGAGCAGTACTTC
v_call: TRBV20-1; d_call: -; clone_size: -; j_call: TRBJ2-3; cdr3_aa: CSATDYRNTDTQYF; cdr3_nt: TGCAGTGCTACGGACTACCGAAACACAGATACGCAGTATTTT
v_call: TRBV9; d_call: TRBD1; clone_size: -; j_call: TRBJ1-2; cdr3_aa: CASSVAYLPPQGQGIGYTF; cdr3_nt: TGTGCCAGCAGCGTAGCTTACCTCCCCCCCCAGGGACAGGGCATTGGCTACACCTTC
v_call: TRBV7-8; d_call: TRBD2; clone_size: -; j_call: TRBJ2-3; cdr3_aa: CASSSPLAGERSDTQYF; cdr3_nt: TGTGCCAGCAGCAGTCCACTAGCGGGAGAAAGGTCAGATACGCAGTATTTT
v_call: TRBV20-1; d_call: -; clone_size: -; j_call: TRBJ2-2; cdr3_aa: CSARELDLDTGELFF; cdr3_nt: TGCAGTGCTAGGGAATTGGACCTCGACACCGGGGAGCTGTTTTTT
v_call: TRBV12-3/TRBV12-4; d_call: -; clone_size: -; j_call: TRBJ2-7; cdr3_aa: CASSFFGGYYELYF; cdr3_nt: TGTGCCAGCAGTTTCTTCGGGGGCTACTACGAGCTGTACTTC
v_call: TRBV28; d_call: TRBD1; clone_size: -; j_call: TRBJ1-4; cdr3_aa: CASRRQGLATNEKLFF; cdr3_nt: TGTGCCAGCAGGCGACAGGGCTTAGCAACTAATGAAAAACTGTTTTTT
v_call: TRBV24-1; d_call: -; clone_size: -; j_call: TRBJ2-3; cdr3_aa: CATSDPVSDTQYF; cdr3_nt: TGTGCCACCAGTGATCCCGTTTCAGATACGCAGTATTTT
v_call: TRBV12-5; d_call: -; clone_size: -; j_call: TRBJ2-1; cdr3_aa: CASGLSRVNEQFF; cdr3_nt: TGTGCTAGTGGTTTGAGCAGGGTGAATGAGCAGTTCTTC
v_call: TRBV20-1; d_call: TRBD1; clone_size: -; j_call: TRBJ1-2; cdr3_aa: CSAARQGLSHGYTF; cdr3_nt: TGCAGTGCTGCCCGACAGGGATTGTCTCATGGCTACACCTTC
v_call: TRBV12-3/TRBV12-4; d_call: -; clone_size: -; j_call: TRBJ2-7; cdr3_aa: CASSVTYEQYF; cdr3_nt: TGTGCCAGCAGTGTCACCTACGAGCAGTACTTC